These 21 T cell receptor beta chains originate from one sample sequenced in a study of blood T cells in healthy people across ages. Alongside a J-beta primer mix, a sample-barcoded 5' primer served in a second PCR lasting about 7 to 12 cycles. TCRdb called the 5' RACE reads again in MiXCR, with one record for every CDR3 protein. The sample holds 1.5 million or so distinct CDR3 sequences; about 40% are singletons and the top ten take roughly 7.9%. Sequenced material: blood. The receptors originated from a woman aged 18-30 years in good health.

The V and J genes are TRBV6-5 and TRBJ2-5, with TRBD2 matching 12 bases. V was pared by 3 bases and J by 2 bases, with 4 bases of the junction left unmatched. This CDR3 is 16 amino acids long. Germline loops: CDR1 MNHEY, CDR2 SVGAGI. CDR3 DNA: TGTGCCAGCAGTTATGGTCTAGCGGGGGGGCAAGAGACCCAGTACTTC. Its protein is CASSYGLAGGQETQYF.

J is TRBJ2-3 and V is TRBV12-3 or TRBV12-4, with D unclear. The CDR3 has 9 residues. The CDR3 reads CDSTDTQYF. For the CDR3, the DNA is TGTGACTCTACAGATACGCAGTATTTT.

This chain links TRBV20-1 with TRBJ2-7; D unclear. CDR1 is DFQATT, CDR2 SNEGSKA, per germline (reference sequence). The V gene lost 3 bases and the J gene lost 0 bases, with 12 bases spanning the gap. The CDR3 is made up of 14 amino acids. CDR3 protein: CSARSQIFSYEQYF. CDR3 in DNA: TGCAGTGCTAGGTCCCAAATTTTCTCCTACGAGCAGTACTTC.

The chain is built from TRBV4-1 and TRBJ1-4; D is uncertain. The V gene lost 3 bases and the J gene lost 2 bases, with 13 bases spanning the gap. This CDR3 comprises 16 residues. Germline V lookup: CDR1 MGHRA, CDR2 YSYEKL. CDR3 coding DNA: TGCGCCAGCAGCCAGCCCCCATGGGCCACTAATGAAAAACTGTTTTTT. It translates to CASSQPPWATNEKLFF.

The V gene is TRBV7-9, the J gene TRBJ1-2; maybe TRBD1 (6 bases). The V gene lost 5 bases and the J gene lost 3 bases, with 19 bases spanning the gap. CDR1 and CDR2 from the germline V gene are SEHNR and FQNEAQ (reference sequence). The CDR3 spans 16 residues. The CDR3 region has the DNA TGTGCCAGCAGCAGTACTATTAGACAGGTCGACTATGGCTACACCTTC. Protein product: CASSSTIRQVDYGYTF.

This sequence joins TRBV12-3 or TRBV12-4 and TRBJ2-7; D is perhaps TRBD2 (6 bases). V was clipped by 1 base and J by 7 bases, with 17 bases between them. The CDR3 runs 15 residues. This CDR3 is CASSLDGGKYKEQYF. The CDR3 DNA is TGTGCCAGCAGTTTAGATGGGGGGAAATACAAGGAGCAGTACTTC.

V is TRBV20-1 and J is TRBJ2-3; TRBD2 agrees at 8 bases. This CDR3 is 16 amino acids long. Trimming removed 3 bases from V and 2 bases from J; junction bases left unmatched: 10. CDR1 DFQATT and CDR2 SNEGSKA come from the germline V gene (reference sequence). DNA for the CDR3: TGCAGTGCTAGTTGGGGAGCGGGGGACTTCACAGATACGCAGTATTTT. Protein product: CSASWGAGDFTDTQYF.

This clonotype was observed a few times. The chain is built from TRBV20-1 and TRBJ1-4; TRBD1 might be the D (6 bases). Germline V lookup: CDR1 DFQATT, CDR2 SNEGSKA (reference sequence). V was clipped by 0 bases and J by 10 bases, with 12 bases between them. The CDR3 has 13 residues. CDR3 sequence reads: CSARDTGSGKLFF. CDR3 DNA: TGCAGTGCTAGAGATACAGGGAGCGGAAAACTGTTTTTT.

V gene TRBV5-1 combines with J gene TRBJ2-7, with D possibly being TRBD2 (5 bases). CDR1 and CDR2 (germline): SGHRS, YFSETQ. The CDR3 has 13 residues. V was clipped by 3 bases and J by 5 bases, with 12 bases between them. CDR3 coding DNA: TGCGCCAGCAGCTCGGGGTCTCTGAACGAGCAGTACTTC. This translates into CASSSGSLNEQYF.

The CDR3 sequence is CAISEGIHTEAFF. The DNA for the CDR3 is TGTGCCATCAGTGAGGGGATTCACACTGAAGCTTTCTTT. The chain uses TRBV10-3 and TRBJ1-1, with D unclear. This CDR3 comprises 13 residues. Per the germline V gene, CDR1 is ENHRY and CDR2 is SYGVKD. Trimming cost V 2 bases and J 3 bases, with 7 bases left between them.

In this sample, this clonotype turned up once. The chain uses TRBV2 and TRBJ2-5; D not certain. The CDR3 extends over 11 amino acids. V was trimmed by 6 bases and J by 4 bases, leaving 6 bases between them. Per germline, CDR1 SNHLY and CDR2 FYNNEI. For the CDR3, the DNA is TGTGCCAGCAGGATCCGAGAGACCCAGTACTTC. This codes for CASRIRETQYF.

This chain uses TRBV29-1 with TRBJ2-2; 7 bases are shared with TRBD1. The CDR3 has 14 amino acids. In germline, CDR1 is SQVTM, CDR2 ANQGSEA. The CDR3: CSTRQGIDTGELFF. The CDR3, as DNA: TGCAGTACTAGACAGGGAATAGACACCGGGGAGCTGTTTTTT.

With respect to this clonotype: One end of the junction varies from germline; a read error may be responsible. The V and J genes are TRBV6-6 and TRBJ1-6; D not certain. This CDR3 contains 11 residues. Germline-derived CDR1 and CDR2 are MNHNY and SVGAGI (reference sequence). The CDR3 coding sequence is TGTGCCAGCAGTTCTAATTCATCCCTCCACTTT. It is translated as CASSSNSSLHF.

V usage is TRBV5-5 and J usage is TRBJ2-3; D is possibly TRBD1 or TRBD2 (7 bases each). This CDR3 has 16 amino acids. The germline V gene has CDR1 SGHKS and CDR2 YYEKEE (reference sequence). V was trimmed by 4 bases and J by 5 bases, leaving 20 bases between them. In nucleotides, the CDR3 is TGTGCCAGCAGCACCACTGACAGGGAGGGTTTAGATACGCAGTATTTT. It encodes CASSTTDREGLDTQYF. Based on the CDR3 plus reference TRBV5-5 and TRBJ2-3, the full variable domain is DAGVTQSPTHLIKTRGQQVTLRCSPISGHKSVSWYQQVLGQGPQFIFQYYEKEERGRGNFPDRFSARQFPNYSSELNVNALLLGDSALYLCASSTTDREGLDTQYFGPGTRLTVL.

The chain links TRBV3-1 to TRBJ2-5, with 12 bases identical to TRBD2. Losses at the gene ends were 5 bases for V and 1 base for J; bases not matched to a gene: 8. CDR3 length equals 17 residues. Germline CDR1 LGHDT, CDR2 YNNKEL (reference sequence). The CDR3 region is CASSFRQTSGSQETQYF. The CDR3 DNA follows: TGTGCCAGCAGCTTTCGGCAGACTAGCGGGAGCCAAGAGACCCAGTACTTC.

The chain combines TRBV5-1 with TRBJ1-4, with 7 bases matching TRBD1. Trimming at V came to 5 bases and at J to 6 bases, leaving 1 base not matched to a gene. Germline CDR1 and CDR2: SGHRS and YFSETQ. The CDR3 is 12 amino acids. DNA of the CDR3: TGCGCCAGCAGGACAGGGTATGAAAAACTGTTTTTT. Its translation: CASRTGYEKLFF.

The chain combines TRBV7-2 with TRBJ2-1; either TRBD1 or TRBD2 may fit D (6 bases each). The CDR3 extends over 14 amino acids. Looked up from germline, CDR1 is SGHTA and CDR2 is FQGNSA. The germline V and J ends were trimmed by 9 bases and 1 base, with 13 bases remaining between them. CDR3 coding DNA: TGTGCCAGGGGGGGCGTTGGATCCTACAATGAGCAGTTCTTC. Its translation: CARGGVGSYNEQFF.

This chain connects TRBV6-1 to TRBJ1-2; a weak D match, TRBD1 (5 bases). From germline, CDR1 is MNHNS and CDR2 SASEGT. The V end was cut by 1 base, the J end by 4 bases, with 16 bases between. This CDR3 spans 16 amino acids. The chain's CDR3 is CASSEGRTKQGYGYTF. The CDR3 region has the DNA TGTGCCAGCAGTGAAGGGAGGACAAAGCAAGGCTATGGCTACACCTTC.

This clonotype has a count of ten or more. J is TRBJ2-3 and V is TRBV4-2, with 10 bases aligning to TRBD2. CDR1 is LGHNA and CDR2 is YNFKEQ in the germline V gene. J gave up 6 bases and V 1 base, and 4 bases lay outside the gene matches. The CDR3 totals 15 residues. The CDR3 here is CASSQAASGSDTQYF. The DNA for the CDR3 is TGTGCCAGCAGCCAAGCGGCTAGCGGGAGCGATACGCAGTATTTT.

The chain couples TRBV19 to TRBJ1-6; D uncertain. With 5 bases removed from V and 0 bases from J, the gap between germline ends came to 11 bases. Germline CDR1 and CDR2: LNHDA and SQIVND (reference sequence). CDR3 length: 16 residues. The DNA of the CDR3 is TGTGCCAGTAGTGTCGCAATAGGCTCCTATAATTCACCCCTCCACTTT. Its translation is CASSVAIGSYNSPLHF.

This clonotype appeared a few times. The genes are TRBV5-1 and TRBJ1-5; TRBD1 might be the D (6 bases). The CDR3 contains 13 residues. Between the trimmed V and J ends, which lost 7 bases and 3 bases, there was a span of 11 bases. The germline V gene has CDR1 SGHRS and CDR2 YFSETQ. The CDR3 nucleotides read TGCGCCAGCGCGCAGGGGCCCAATCAGCCCCAGCATTTT. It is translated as CASAQGPNQPQHF.